These 3 T cell receptor beta chains were sequenced from one sample in a study of cytomegalovirus exposure and HLA in healthy donors. Primers for the PCR totalled 60 Vbeta and 13 Jbeta. Produced via immunoSEQ multiplex PCR; TCRdb's table is partial and in-frame only. Across around 100,000 clones, the top ten clones capture 3.4% of the sample. What was sequenced was PBMCs. The source of these receptors is a woman younger than 45 in good health and CMV-seronegative.

V and J are TRBV7-9 and TRBJ2-1, with D tentatively TRBD2 (6 bases). The V end was cut by 2 bases, the J end by 4 bases, with 21 bases between. Germline CDR1 reads SEHNR; CDR2 reads FQNEAQ (reference sequence). CDR3 length: 18 amino acids. The CDR3 nucleotides read TGTGCCAGCAGCTTACAACCGGGGACTTTTACCGAATACAATGAGCAGTTCTTC. Translated: CASSLQPGTFTEYNEQFF.

V usage is TRBV4-1 and J usage is TRBJ1-5, with 11 bases identical to TRBD1. CDR1 MGHRA and CDR2 YSYEKL come from the germline V gene. This CDR3 spans 17 amino acids. V lost 3 bases to trimming and J lost 7 bases; unmatched junction nucleotides: 11. In nucleotides, the CDR3 is TGCGCCAGCAGCCAGATAATCCGGGACAGGGGGAGGCAGCCCCAGCATTTT. This translates into CASSQIIRDRGRQPQHF.

This chain links TRBV6-5 with TRBJ2-5, with 8 bases fitting TRBD1. TRBJ2-7 explains the end of the DNA better; the J call may be wrong. Per the germline V gene, CDR1 is MNHEY and CDR2 is SVGAGI. The CDR3 has 13 residues. CDR3 DNA: TGTGCCAGCAGTTACTCGACAGGGGACGAGCAGTACTTC. Translation gives CASSYSTGDEQYF.